One and the same sample provided the 2 T cell receptor beta chains below, sequenced in a study of glioma-infiltrating T cells after dendritic cell vaccination (dated by TCRdb to 2015 to 2016). Libraries were constructed by the immunoSEQ multiplex PCR assay. The table comes from immuneACCESS by way of TCRdb, which keeps in-frame sequences with V and J called. Part of the clones is missing from these tables; in studies checked, under half for an unresolved V gene and the rest for unknown reasons. The sample has about 64,000 clones on record, around 86% of them singletons. The top ten constitute under 10% of the sample. Sequenced material: blood, taken before dendritic cell vaccination. The receptor source for this set is a human donor with glioblastoma.

The chain uses TRBV2 and TRBJ2-5; D may be TRBD1 (5 bases). This CDR3 contains 16 residues. CDR1 is SNHLY and CDR2 is FYNNEI in the germline V gene. Deletions cut 1 base from V and 4 bases from J, with 16 bases between. The CDR3 spells CASSEGWGDVGETQYF. The DNA of the CDR3 is TGTGCCAGCAGTGAAGGATGGGGCGATGTTGGAGAGACCCAGTACTTC.

This rearrangement joins TRBV7-8 to TRBJ1-1; 10 bases are shared with TRBD1. The J segment lost 11 bases and the V segment lost 2 bases, leaving 14 bases of the junction unmatched. The CDR3 contains 16 residues. The germline V gene encodes CDR1 SGHVS and CDR2 FQNEAQ. The CDR3 region is CASSLYADRGSASAFF. Written as DNA, the CDR3 is TGTGCCAGCAGCTTATATGCGGACAGGGGGTCGGCTTCGGCTTTCTTT.